These 6 T cell receptor beta chains came from one sample sequenced in a study of monozygotic twins with inflammatory bowel disease. From its re-call of the 5' RACE reads, TCRdb lists each CDR3 protein once, without DNA. The sample data list fewer than 400,000 distinct CDR3 sequences. The sequencing input was blood. The origin of the receptors is a human donor with ulcerative colitis or Crohn's disease, or a healthy co-twin of an affected twin (not recorded which).

Here the CDR3 reads CATSEGTVDTGELFF. The chain uses TRBV24-1 and TRBJ2-2; TCRdb picks TRBD1, but there is no DNA to check that call. This CDR3 has 15 amino acids. The germline gives CDR1 KGHDR, CDR2 SFDVKD.

The chain carries TRBV19 and TRBJ2-7; TCRdb calls TRBD1, which cannot be checked without DNA. The germline gives CDR1 LNHDA, CDR2 SQIVND (reference sequence). This CDR3 has 16 residues. Here the CDR3 reads CASSTRTGGDYYEQYF.

The gene calls are TRBV5-1 and TRBJ1-5; TCRdb designates TRBD1, a call that cannot be tested without DNA. This CDR3 is 16 amino acids long. CDR1 and CDR2 from the germline V gene are SGHRS and YFSETQ. Here the CDR3 reads CASSPTTGGRNQPQHF.

The chain uses TRBV28 and TRBJ1-5. The CDR3 sequence is 13 residues long. In germline, CDR1 is MDHEN, CDR2 SYDVKM. The chain's CDR3 is CASSPPQNQPQHF.

CDR3 region: CASSLETRWTGRDEKLFF. The J gene is TRBJ1-4, the V gene TRBV5-6; TCRdb gives TRBD1 as the D gene, but with no DNA this cannot be confirmed. Germline loops: CDR1 SGHDT, CDR2 YYEEEE. The CDR3 runs to 18 residues.

The chain has TRBV12-3 or TRBV12-4 and TRBJ1-1; as DNA is missing, the TRBD1 call by TCRdb cannot be tested. This CDR3 contains 12 residues. The CDR3 loop is CASSLGQGAAFF.